These T cell receptor beta chains were read from a single sample in a study of T cell changes during pregnancy in multiple sclerosis. The assay was immunoSEQ multiplex PCR, and TCRdb's table has in-frame clones only and misses some. This table has about 83,000 clones, around 90% appearing once. The specimen comprised PBMCs, sampled in the first trimester of pregnancy. The receptors shown here come from a female donor in good health, serving as a control in a pregnancy study. Some clones in this sample may be carry-over from other donors' samples. The conserved cysteine and the conserved F or W are not part of the CDR3 here. Fields, in order: V gene, CDR3 length, J gene, clone size, CDR3 protein. The size entry is marked missing in some rows and otherwise reads once, few, many or a size class.

>TRBV2|13|TRBJ1-5|-
ASSPTRQGHQPQH
>TRBV6-6|12|TRBJ2-4|-
ASSQPTRQNIQY
>TRBV5-8|13|TRBJ2-7|-
ASSPGTGLSYEQY
>TRBV28|11|TRBJ1-5|-
ASEMIRGQPQH
>TRBV11-2|10|TRBJ2-7|-
ASSLVRDEQY
>TRBV20-1|9|TRBJ2-7|-
SAAQGNEQY
>TRBV27|12|TRBJ2-7|-
ASSPGTASYEQY
>TRBV18|11|TRBJ1-6|few
ASSPAVDSPLH
>TRBV30|10|TRBJ2-5|-
AWSPFQETQY
>TRBV27|12|TRBJ2-7|-
ASRTSGSRSEQY
>TRBV18|11|TRBJ2-3|-
AISPGNTDTQY
>TRBV11-2|14|TRBJ2-3|-
ASSSWLAGGPDTQY
>TRBV7-9|12|TRBJ1-1|-
ASSLDMGTVEAF
>TRBV7-6|15|TRBJ2-2|-
ASSPGLAEANTGELF
>TRBV9|11|TRBJ2-3|-
ATSGAMADTQY
>TRBV7-3|11|TRBJ2-1|-
AVSSGRGNEQF
>TRBV23-1|12|TRBJ2-1|-
ASSPGLADNEQF
>TRBV29-1|13|TRBJ2-5|-
SVELASGPQETQY
>TRBV27|10|TRBJ2-1|-
ASGAGNNEQF
>TRBV29-1|14|TRBJ2-1|-
SVGRLAGTSYNEQF
>TRBV7-2|11|TRBJ2-2|-
ASSPSNTGELF
>TRBV28|12|TRBJ2-1|-
ASSVIAGHNEQF
>TRBV6-1|11|TRBJ2-3|-
AHERDETDTQY
>TRBV6-4|14|TRBJ2-6|once
ASSDSSGAGANVLT
>TRBV11-2|9|TRBJ2-7|-
ASSPLNEQY
>TRBV6-5|13|TRBJ2-7|-
ASSYRLAGPYEQY
>TRBV6-6|11|TRBJ1-2|-
ASITTGGGGYT
>TRBV27|12|TRBJ2-7|-
ASSLGLADYEQY
>TRBV7-2|12|TRBJ2-5|-
ASSEGQGRETQY
>TRBV29-1|9|TRBJ1-2|-
SVFDTYGYT
>TRBV7-9|11|TRBJ1-3|-
ASSLTERNTIY